Sequencing of this T cell receptor beta chain was carried out in a study of cytomegalovirus exposure and HLA in healthy donors. Study observations and caveats: Investigators reported 150 to 200 TCR beta chains as tied to cytomegalovirus.

Germline loops: CDR1 SGHRS, CDR2 YFSETQ. V lost 0 bases and J lost 7; bases outside the gene matches: 11. The CDR3 is 18 residues long. This clone came up a few times. The antigen is undetermined. This PCR relied on a set of 60 Vbeta primers and 13 Jbeta primers. Produced via immunoSEQ multiplex PCR; TCRdb's table is partial and in-frame only. The table shows 100,000 or so clones, with about 80% occurring only once. Sequencing input: PBMCs. V and J are TRBV5-1 and TRBJ2-1; the match to TRBD2 covers 12 bases. The sequence was collected from a man between 25 and 39 years old in good health and CMV-seronegative. In nucleotides, the CDR3 is TGCGCCAGCAGCTTGGCCTTATCTAGCGGGAGGGCCGGGAATGAGCAGTTCTTC. It is translated as CASSLALSSGRAGNEQFF.